This entry describes one TCR beta chain. Its antigen is still unknown. The data derive from a study of radiotherapy plus CTLA-4 blockade in lung cancer. Across the study: Among all patients, 18% showed objective responses, while more than 25% had disease control. Overall study results and limits: Response, reportedly, was best predicted by interferon-beta along with early blood T cell clone dynamics.

Germline-derived CDR1 and CDR2 are MNHEY and SVGAGI. V was cut by 4 bases and J by 2 bases, with 9 bases left in between. The CDR3 consists of 15 residues. The study treated chemo-refractory metastatic non-small-cell lung cancer patients with focal radiation plus ipilimumab CTLA-4 blockade. Sequencing was performed with immunoSEQ multiplex PCR; in TCRdb, only in-frame clones are kept and a portion is missing. The sample shows around 44,000 clones, 86% of them seen only once. The material was peripheral blood, obtained from a patient treated with radiotherapy plus ipilimumab. This clonotype originated in a human donor with non-small cell lung cancer that progressed on radiotherapy plus ipilimumab. Some clones in this sample may be carry-over from other donors' samples. The V call is TRBV6-5, the J call TRBJ1-6, with a weak D call TRBD1 (6 bases). The DNA of the CDR3 is TGTGCCAGCAGTTCAGGGGTCGCCTATAATTCACCCCTCCACTTT. Translating gives CASSSGVAYNSPLHF.